This TCR beta chain was documented in a study of regulatory T cells in long-lasting Graves disease. Time point noted: newly diagnosed GD, antithyroid drugs for less than 3 months. RNA isolated from PBMCs was used to make the TCR library. TCR beta libraries were built with iRepertoire HTBI primers and Arm-PCR of CDR3 regions. MiXCR, applied by TCRdb to the multiplex PCR reads, yields one record per CDR3 protein. The sample has 400,000 to 500,000 distinct CDR3 sequences; approximately 16% are singletons. These same data were also listed under a study on T cells in Graves' hyperthyroidism and ophthalmopathy.

The clonotype originates from a woman aged 18-30 years with Graves disease. Sequencing used peripheral blood mononuclear cells (PBMCs), obtained at new diagnosis, from a patient treated with antithyroid drugs.

The CDR3: CASSPGHSQGNTEAFF. The CDR3 nucleotides are TGTGCCAGCTCACCAGGTCATTCTCAGGGGAACACTGAAGCTTTCTTT. The chain couples TRBV18 to TRBJ1-1, with a tentative D call TRBD1 (5 bases). The CDR3 covers 16 residues. The V and J ends lost 2 bases and 1 base respectively, with 14 bases between them. Germline V CDR1 and CDR2: KGHSH, LQKENI.